This T cell receptor beta chain was recovered during a study of blood T cell repertoires in COVID-19. For the study at large: Acute-phase and convalescent COVID-19 samples originated in the United States, Italy and Spain. PBMCs, B-cell-depleted T cells, or T cells were the source of the cDNA or gDNA that made up the material.

As originally analysed: By means of reference gene primer amplification, nucleated cell counts were estimated. Sequencing used immunoSEQ multiplex PCR; TCRdb keeps in-frame clones, though not all of them. From that table come the V and J calls and clone size; the DNA was used to work out D and trimming. The repertoire has over 65,000 clones, 81% of them found once; the top ten carry about 45%. V shed 4 bases, J shed 4 bases, and the junction held 6 bases outside the gene matches. This CDR3 contains 14 residues. Germline values: CDR1 SQVTM, CDR2 ANQGSEA. The chain employs TRBV29-1 and TRBJ2-3; TRBD2 agrees at 9 bases. Input material: peripheral blood. The TCR was taken from a man older than 75 with acute or convalescent COVID-19. The chain's CDR3 is CSVVRGRGADTQYF. Here the CDR3 DNA reads TGCAGCGTTGTTCGCGGGAGGGGCGCAGATACGCAGTATTTT.